This T cell receptor (beta chain) appears in the sequencing data of a study of human thymus T cells. The study's findings and limits: Across thymic and blood repertoires, the usage of V and J genes appeared to be biased.

Serving as donors were healthy Finnish infants, each of whom was having open corrective surgery for congenital heart defects. A roughly 0.45-1 mL peripheral blood aliquot was taken intraoperatively from four of eight donors. Genomic DNA was extracted from every available blood leukocyte. J lost 10 bases, V lost 0 bases, and 4 bases had no gene match. The germline V gene encodes CDR1 SGHDT and CDR2 YYEEEE. CDR3 size: 15 residues. Clones were sequenced by immunoSEQ multiplex PCR, and TCRdb holds only the in-frame ones, with some missing. The sample records 35,000 to 45,000 clones, around 94% being singletons. Note on this clone: As yet, its antigen is unknown.

This TCR was recovered from a boy in the first two years of life with a congenital heart defect but otherwise immunologically healthy. This chain connects TRBV5-6 to TRBJ1-6; 10 positions match TRBD1. Sequenced: blood. The CDR3 here is CASSLAGTGVSPLHF. The CDR3 nucleotides read TGTGCCAGCAGCTTGGCTGGGACAGGGGTATCACCCCTCCACTTT.